A single sample is the source of the 26 T cell receptor beta chains below, sequenced in a study of blood T cell repertoires in COVID-19. Here immunoSEQ multiplex PCR was the method, and the copy in TCRdb shows in-frame clones only, minus some. The data contain some 200,000 clones, more than 75% of them singletons. The material sequenced was peripheral blood. These receptors were obtained from a man aged 18 to 35 with active or convalescent COVID-19.

This chain links TRBV5-1 with TRBJ1-1, with a possible D match to TRBD1 (6 bases). This CDR3 comprises 13 residues. V lost 4 bases and J lost 5, with 12 bases in between. The germline gives CDR1 SGHRS, CDR2 YFSETQ. The CDR3 region has the DNA TGCGCCAGCAGCGAACAGGGTGTTACTGAAGCTTTCTTT. Its translation: CASSEQGVTEAFF.

CDR3 sequence reads: CASSIDQGRSGNTIYF. In DNA form, the CDR3 reads TGTGCCAGTAGTATAGATCAGGGAAGGTCTGGAAACACCATATATTTT. The chain has TRBV19 and TRBJ1-3, with D maybe TRBD1 (5 bases). The CDR3 length is 16 residues. Per germline, CDR1 LNHDA and CDR2 SQIVND (reference sequence). Trimming stripped 0 bases from V and 1 base from J, with 10 bases between.

The chain recombines TRBV4-1 with TRBJ1-4; D gene ambiguous. This CDR3 comprises 16 residues. From germline, CDR1 is MGHRA and CDR2 YSYEKL. Trimming cost V 3 bases and J 3 bases, with 14 bases left between them. The CDR3 spells CASSQRVQRPNEKLFF. CDR3 bases: TGCGCCAGCAGCCAGAGGGTACAGCGGCCTAATGAAAAACTGTTTTTT.

CDR3 coding DNA: TGTGCCAGCAGCTTAGGGCAGTCCCTCACCGGGGAGCTGTTTTTT. Translating it yields CASSLGQSLTGELFF. The chain has TRBV11-2 and TRBJ2-2; D is uncertain. This CDR3 is built from 15 residues. The V end was cut by 1 base, the J end by 4 bases, with 10 bases between. The germline CDR1 and CDR2 sequences are SGHAT and FQNNGV.

The CDR3 sequence: CASRPNRGSGNQPQHF. The CDR3 DNA sequence: TGTGCCAGCAGGCCTAACAGGGGATCGGGCAATCAGCCCCAGCATTTT. V usage is TRBV5-6 and J usage is TRBJ1-5; 7 bases line up with TRBD1. The ends lost 5 bases at V and 2 bases at J; junction bases unmatched: 10. Germline V CDR1 and CDR2: SGHDT, YYEEEE. The CDR3 loop spans 16 amino acids.

The chain uses TRBV11-3 and TRBJ2-1, with D tentatively TRBD1 (5 bases). Per the germline V gene, CDR1 is SGHNT and CDR2 is YENEEA. V lost 4 bases, J lost 7 bases, and 23 bases lay in between. The CDR3 loop spans 17 amino acids. The CDR3 DNA reads as TGTGCCAGCAGCTCGATGAGCACTAAGGGGTATAGGAATGAGCAGTTCTTC. Its translation: CASSSMSTKGYRNEQFF.

This chain connects TRBV11-2 to TRBJ1-1; D unclear. V lost 2 bases, J lost 1 base, and 5 bases lay in between. CDR1 is SGHAT, CDR2 FQNNGV, per germline. The CDR3 covers 13 residues. CDR3 in amino acids: CASSLQANTEAFF. DNA for the CDR3: TGTGCCAGCAGCTTACAGGCGAACACTGAAGCTTTCTTT. Using reference TRBV11-2 and TRBJ1-1 for the parts outside the CDR3, the full variable domain is EAGVAQSPRYKIIEKRQSVAFWCNPISGHATLYWYQQILGQGPKLLIQFQNNGVVDDSQLPKDRFSAERLKGVDSTLKIQPAKLEDSAVYLCASSLQANTEAFFGQGTRLTVV.

This chain links TRBV9 with TRBJ2-3; no definite D call. Germline CDR1 and CDR2: SGDLS and YYNGEE. V lost 3 bases and J 0 bases, leaving 11 bases between the germline ends. The CDR3 totals 15 residues. The chain's CDR3 is CASSALTSSTDTQYF. The CDR3 nucleotides read TGTGCCAGCAGCGCCCTAACTTCTAGCACAGATACGCAGTATTTT.

The V and J genes are TRBV18 and TRBJ2-6, with D maybe TRBD2 (5 bases). Germline CDR1 is KGHSH and CDR2 is LQKENI. The CDR3 contains 17 residues. The V gene lost 4 bases and the J gene lost 3 bases, with 16 bases spanning the gap. The CDR3 nucleotides read TGTGCCAGCTCACGGGGTTTTAGAGGGAATGGGGCCAACGTCCTGACTTTC. This gives the protein CASSRGFRGNGANVLTF.

The CDR3 spells CASSRILAGSSYEQYF. The CDR3 nucleotides are TGTGCCAGCTCTCGTATACTAGCGGGGAGCTCCTACGAGCAGTACTTC. The V gene is TRBV18, the J gene TRBJ2-7; 10 bases map to TRBD2. Germline lookup yields CDR1 KGHSH and CDR2 LQKENI. This CDR3 has 16 residues. Unmatched junction bases numbered 8, after V lost 6 bases and J lost 0 bases.

This clone was recorded once. The chain is built from TRBV5-1 and TRBJ2-1, with 10 bases that match TRBD2. Germline lookup yields CDR1 SGHRS and CDR2 YFSETQ. The CDR3 extends over 15 amino acids. V dropped 0 bases and J dropped 7; count of bases not matched to a gene: 4. In DNA, the CDR3 is TGCGCCAGCAGCTTGGCCGGGACTAGCGAAAATGAGCAGTTCTTC. Residues: CASSLAGTSENEQFF.

In nucleotides, the CDR3 is TGTGCCAGCAGATCCGTCACCGGGGAGCTGTTTTTT. It codes for CASRSVTGELFF. V and J are TRBV7-9 and TRBJ2-2; the D is unclear. The CDR3 runs to 12 residues. The germline V gene encodes CDR1 SEHNR and CDR2 FQNEAQ (reference sequence). V lost 6 bases to trimming and J lost 4 bases, with 6 bases between them. Filled out from reference TRBV7-9 and TRBJ2-2, the complete variable domain reads DTGVSQNPRHKITKRGQNVTFRCDPISEHNRLYWYRQTLGQGPEFLTYFQNEAQLEKSRLLSDRFSAERPKGSFSTLEIQRTEQGDSAMYLCASRSVTGELFFGEGSRLTVL.

The chain recombines TRBV6-5 with TRBJ2-2; D possibly corresponds to TRBD1 (5 bases). The CDR3 is 14 residues long. V lost 2 bases and J lost 2, with 6 bases in between. Germline-derived CDR1 and CDR2 are MNHEY and SVGAGI. The DNA for the CDR3 is TGTGCCAGCAGTTACGGGGCTAACACCGGGGAGCTGTTTTTT. Protein sequence: CASSYGANTGELFF.

The chain recombines TRBV28 with TRBJ1-3; 9 bases are a match to TRBD1. V trimming: 3 bases; J trimming: 1 base; junction bases outside the gene matches: 4. There are 16 residues in the CDR3. Germline V gene sequence: CDR1 MDHEN, CDR2 SYDVKM. For the CDR3, the DNA is TGTGCCAGCAGTTTCCCCGGGACAGGGTCTGGAAACACCATATATTTT. Its translation: CASSFPGTGSGNTIYF.

The chain recombines TRBV14 with TRBJ1-6; tentatively, D is TRBD1 (6 bases). V gave up 2 bases and J gave up 5 bases, with 10 bases separating them. CDR1 and CDR2 from the germline V gene are SGHDN and FVKESK. The CDR3 loop spans 15 amino acids. This CDR3 is CASSQLDRNNSPLHF. CDR3 nucleotides: TGTGCCAGCAGCCAACTGGACAGAAATAATTCACCCCTCCACTTT.

The CDR3 region is CASSASLNGGSWQETQYF. In DNA form, the CDR3 reads TGCGCCAGCAGCGCCTCTCTTAATGGCGGGAGTTGGCAAGAGACCCAGTACTTC. V and J are TRBV10-2 and TRBJ2-5; 7 bases align to TRBD2. The CDR3 contains 18 residues. V lost 6 bases and J lost 2; bases outside the gene matches: 18. Germline loops: CDR1 WSHSY, CDR2 SAAADI.

The chain joins TRBV15 to TRBJ2-3, with D tentatively TRBD2 (5 bases). Germline CDR1 LNHNV, CDR2 YYDKDF (reference sequence). V was pared by 5 bases and J by 3 bases, with 12 bases between. This CDR3 has 14 residues. CDR3 sequence (DNA): TGTGCCACCAGCGGACTCGGTGGGACAGATACGCAGTATTTT. It translates to CATSGLGGTDTQYF. The complete variable domain, with remaining parts taken from reference TRBV15 and TRBJ2-3, reads DAMVIQNPRYQVTQFGKPVTLSCSQTLNHNVMYWYQQKSSQAPKLLFHYYDKDFNNEADTPDNFQSRRPNTSFCFLDIRSPGLGDTAMYLCATSGLGGTDTQYFGPGTRLTVL.

The chain uses TRBV15 and TRBJ1-5; D is uncertain. V was cut by 0 bases and J by 6 bases, with 12 bases left in between. CDR1 and CDR2 (germline): LNHNV, YYDKDF (reference sequence). The CDR3 is 15 amino acids. The chain's CDR3 is CATSRDRGMGQPQHF. CDR3 DNA: TGTGCCACCAGCAGAGATCGGGGTATGGGTCAGCCCCAGCATTTT.

The chain links TRBV11-2 to TRBJ2-1; 11 bases agree with TRBD1. From germline, CDR1 is SGHAT and CDR2 FQNNGV. Trimming cost V 6 bases and J 5 bases; bases outside gene matches: 3. The CDR3 is 14 amino acids. The chain's CDR3 is CASSGQGADNEQFF. For the CDR3, the DNA is TGTGCCAGCAGTGGACAGGGGGCAGACAATGAGCAGTTCTTC.

The chain uses TRBV7-8 and TRBJ2-2; a weak D match, TRBD2 (5 bases). This CDR3 spans 13 amino acids. The V and J ends lost 3 bases and 5 bases respectively, with 7 bases between them. Germline CDR1 reads SGHVS; CDR2 reads FQNEAQ. The CDR3 here is CASSFGLTGELFF. The CDR3 DNA sequence: TGTGCCAGCAGCTTTGGACTGACCGGGGAGCTGTTTTTT.

V usage is TRBV4-2 and J usage is TRBJ1-2; 9 bases agree with TRBD1. This CDR3 contains 15 residues. V lost 2 bases to trimming and J lost 2 bases; unmatched junction nucleotides: 3. The germline V gene has CDR1 LGHNA and CDR2 YNFKEQ. The CDR3 sequence: CASSQLGTGNYGYTF. CDR3 in DNA: TGTGCCAGCAGCCAACTCGGGACAGGGAACTATGGCTACACCTTC.

The chain carries TRBV5-4 and TRBJ1-2; D gene unclear. V dropped 0 bases and J dropped 8 bases, with 17 bases sitting between them. There are 15 residues in the CDR3. From germline, CDR1 is SGHNT and CDR2 YYREEE (reference sequence). CDR3 in amino acids: CASSLVSFQATGYTF. The DNA for the CDR3 is TGTGCCAGCAGCTTGGTTTCTTTTCAGGCGACAGGCTACACCTTC.

The chain links TRBV6-1 to TRBJ1-4; 11 nucleotides agree with TRBD1. The CDR3 covers 17 residues. Trimming at V came to 4 bases and at J to 2 bases, leaving 6 bases not matched to a gene. In germline, CDR1 is MNHNS, CDR2 SASEGT. CDR3 DNA sequence: TGTGCCAGCAGTGCCAAATGGGACAGGGGGACTAATGAAAAACTGTTTTTT. The encoded protein is CASSAKWDRGTNEKLFF.

The chain carries TRBV5-5 and TRBJ2-5; 7 nucleotides agree with TRBD2. V dropped 4 bases and J dropped 0; count of bases not matched to a gene: 6. The CDR3 spans 15 residues. From germline, CDR1 is SGHKS and CDR2 YYEKEE (reference sequence). CDR3 DNA: TGTGCCAGCAGCCCCGGGGGGACTAACCAAGAGACCCAGTACTTC. Translation: CASSPGGTNQETQYF.

The rearrangement joins TRBV6-2 or TRBV6-3 to TRBJ1-1, with D uncertain. V was shortened by 2 bases and J by 7 bases, with 14 bases between the two germline ends. CDR1 is MNHEY, CDR2 SVGEGT, per germline. The CDR3 has 14 amino acids. In DNA form, the CDR3 reads TGTGCCAGCAGTTACCCTGACGCTAGCCGTGAAGCTTTCTTT. Residues: CASSYPDASREAFF.

The CDR3 DNA is TGTGCCAGCAGCTTAGGTCGACGGGAAAACACCGGGGAGCTGTTTTTT. Translated: CASSLGRRENTGELFF. The J gene is TRBJ2-2, the V gene TRBV11-3, with a weak D call TRBD2 (5 bases). The V gene lost 1 base and the J gene lost 2 bases, with 11 bases spanning the gap. CDR1 is SGHNT, CDR2 YENEEA, per germline. The CDR3 is 16 residues long.